A single sample is the source of the 24 T cell receptor beta chains below, sequenced in a study of cytomegalovirus exposure and HLA in healthy donors. Both 60 Vbeta primers and 13 Jbeta primers went into the PCR. The method was immunoSEQ multiplex PCR; TCRdb's version includes in-frame clones alone and lacks a portion of them. The sample shows 120,000 to 150,000 clones, approximately 70% of them seen only once. The sequenced sample consisted of PBMCs. These receptor sequences come from a woman under 40 in good health and CMV-seronegative.

This chain connects TRBV28 to TRBJ1-2, with a possible D match to TRBD1 (6 bases). Germline loops: CDR1 MDHEN, CDR2 SYDVKM. Trimming took off 5 bases at V and 2 bases at J, with 12 bases between the two ends. The CDR3 has 14 residues. CDR3 bases: TGTGCCAGCAGTCCGGGACAATTAAACTATGGCTACACCTTC. Encoded protein: CASSPGQLNYGYTF.

The chain uses TRBV6-6 and TRBJ2-7; 7 nucleotides align to TRBD1. The CDR3 consists of 13 residues. The J segment lost 7 bases and the V segment lost 5 bases, leaving 8 bases of the junction unmatched. CDR1 and CDR2 (germline): MNHNY, SVGAGI (reference sequence). CDR3 sequence: CASSPGQAGEQYF. The CDR3 region has the DNA TGTGCCAGCAGTCCAGGACAGGCGGGTGAGCAGTACTTC.

This chain uses TRBV28 with TRBJ1-2; weak D call: TRBD1 (5 bases). Germline V gives CDR1 MDHEN, CDR2 SYDVKM. The CDR3 covers 12 residues. The V and J ends lost 7 bases and 8 bases respectively, with 14 bases between them. The CDR3 spells CASIRKGLGYTF. CDR3 in DNA: TGTGCCAGCATTCGTAAGGGACTGGGCTACACCTTC.

This sequence joins TRBV5-1 and TRBJ1-2; D is unclear. CDR1 and CDR2 (germline): SGHRS, YFSETQ. V gave up 2 bases and J gave up 6 bases, with 17 bases separating them. This CDR3 comprises 15 residues. In DNA form, the CDR3 reads TGCGCCAGCAGCTTTATCATTGGGAGCGCCAATGGCTACACCTTC. This codes for CASSFIIGSANGYTF.

CDR3 DNA: TGTGCCAGCAGCTTACTAGGAGTCGCCGGTGAAGCTTTCTTT. Translation: CASSLLGVAGEAFF. The chain combines TRBV5-5 with TRBJ1-1; D gene uncertain. The CDR3 consists of 14 residues. V shed 2 bases and J shed 7 bases, with 15 bases lying between them. CDR1 is SGHKS and CDR2 is YYEKEE in the germline V gene (reference sequence).

This clone occurred a few times. The rearrangement links TRBV4-1 to TRBJ1-6; 10 nucleotides match TRBD1. CDR1 MGHRA and CDR2 YSYEKL come from the germline V gene. The CDR3 is 17 amino acids. V was clipped by 0 bases and J by 12 bases; unmatched bases: 11. This chain's CDR3 is CASSQDPRGDRGGPLHF. The CDR3 nucleotides read TGCGCCAGCAGCCAAGATCCGCGGGGGGACAGGGGTGGACCCCTCCACTTT.

The CDR3 loop is CASSPGGSGGGLDTQYF. The CDR3 DNA reads as TGTGCCAGCAGCCCCGGAGGAAGCGGAGGAGGTTTAGATACGCAGTATTTT. This chain joins TRBV9 and TRBJ2-3; a weak D match, TRBD2 (5 bases). V was clipped by 4 bases and J by 5 bases, with 23 bases between them. Germline V gene data show CDR1 as SGDLS and CDR2 as YYNGEE. This CDR3 has 17 residues.

This sequence joins TRBV19 and TRBJ2-5, with no clear D. The CDR3 sequence is 14 residues long. Germline-derived CDR1 and CDR2 are LNHDA and SQIVND (reference sequence). The V end was cut by 5 bases, the J end by 0 bases, with 10 bases between. CDR3 region: CASSPTMYQETQYF. CDR3 sequence (DNA): TGTGCCAGTAGTCCTACGATGTACCAAGAGACCCAGTACTTC.

This clone was picked up a small number of times. This sequence joins TRBV7-2 and TRBJ2-1; D not resolved. The V end was cut by 7 bases, the J end by 8 bases, with 12 bases between. Germline CDR1 and CDR2: SGHTA and FQGNSA. The CDR3 loop spans 12 amino acids. CDR3 nucleotides: TGTGCCAGCACCCTCACGGGTTATGAGCAGTTCTTC. It codes for CASTLTGYEQFF. Complete variable domain (other parts from reference TRBV7-2 and TRBJ2-1): GAGVSQSPSNKVTEKGKDVELRCDPISGHTALYWYRQSLGQGLEFLIYFQGNSAPDKSGLPSDRFSAERTGGSVSTLTIQRTQQEDSAVYLCASTLTGYEQFFGPGTRLTVL.

The chain joins TRBV13 to TRBJ2-1, with D uncertain. Germline CDR1 is PRHDT and CDR2 is FYEKMQ (reference sequence). V was clipped by 3 bases and J by 4 bases, with 7 bases between them. The CDR3 covers 13 residues. As DNA, the CDR3 is TGTGCCAGCAGCTTTACAGAGTACAATGAGCAGTTCTTC. Its protein is CASSFTEYNEQFF.

V usage is TRBV5-1 and J usage is TRBJ1-6; D is unresolved. Germline V gene lookup returns CDR1 SGHRS and CDR2 YFSETQ. This CDR3 is 16 amino acids long. Trimming took 4 bases from V and 11 from J, leaving 22 bases between them. CDR3 nucleotides: TGCGCCAGCAGCCCGGTCGGGATGGACGAGATCACACCCCTCCACTTT. Translated, it gives CASSPVGMDEITPLHF.

The chain uses TRBV18 and TRBJ2-2; 12 bases map to TRBD2. Germline V gives CDR1 KGHSH, CDR2 LQKENI. The trim removed 0 bases at V and 3 bases at J, leaving 2 bases unmatched. This CDR3 has 17 amino acids. CDR3 residues: CASSPPRTSGDTGELFF. The CDR3, as DNA: TGTGCCAGCTCACCACCGAGGACTAGCGGGGACACCGGGGAGCTGTTTTTT. Based on the CDR3 plus reference TRBV18 and TRBJ2-2, the full variable domain is NAGVMQNPRHLVRRRGQEARLRCSPMKGHSHVYWYRQLPEEGLKFMVYLQKENIIDESGMPKERFSAEFPKEGPSILRIQQVVRGDSAAYFCASSPPRTSGDTGELFFGEGSRLTVL.

The chain carries TRBV28 and TRBJ1-5, with no clear D. Germline V gene sequence: CDR1 MDHEN, CDR2 SYDVKM. The V gene lost 6 bases and the J gene lost 6 bases, with 9 bases spanning the gap. The CDR3 extends over 12 amino acids. CDR3 amino acids: CASSSTSQPQHF. DNA for the CDR3: TGTGCCAGCAGCTCCACAAGTCAGCCCCAGCATTTT.

This chain's CDR3 is CASSSSGNSYEQYF. The CDR3 DNA follows: TGTGCCAGCAGCTCTTCAGGGAACTCCTACGAGCAGTACTTC. V is TRBV11-3 and J is TRBJ2-7, with a tentative D call TRBD1 (5 bases). The CDR3 runs to 14 residues. Germline CDR1 and CDR2: SGHNT and YENEEA. Trimming removed 4 bases at V and 0 bases at J, with 10 bases between.

This chain connects TRBV30 to TRBJ1-1; D might be TRBD1 (6 bases). Trimming removed 3 bases from V and 6 bases from J, with 29 bases in between. The CDR3 extends over 18 amino acids. Germline V lookup: CDR1 GTSNPN, CDR2 SVGIG (reference sequence). The CDR3 DNA reads as TGTGCCTGGAGGAGGTTTAGGGGGAATTCGGACCGGTGGTCTGAAGCTTTCTTT. Translated, it gives CAWRRFRGNSDRWSEAFF.

V and J are TRBV13 and TRBJ1-2, with D possibly matching TRBD1 (5 bases). The CDR3 consists of 16 residues. Per the germline V gene, CDR1 is PRHDT and CDR2 is FYEKMQ (reference sequence). V lost 0 bases and J 3 bases, leaving 14 bases between the germline ends. The CDR3 here is CASSLGGAGRDYGYTF. DNA of the CDR3: TGTGCCAGCAGCTTAGGTGGGGCAGGGAGGGACTATGGCTACACCTTC. Based on the CDR3 plus reference TRBV13 and TRBJ1-2, the full variable domain is AAGVIQSPRHLIKEKRETATLKCYPIPRHDTVYWYQQGPGQDPQFLISFYEKMQSDKGSIPDRFSAQQFSDYHSELNMSSLELGDSALYFCASSLGGAGRDYGYTFGSGTRLTVV.

V and J are TRBV4-2 and TRBJ2-2; 9 positions match TRBD2. The CDR3 has 16 residues. Germline values: CDR1 LGHNA, CDR2 YNFKEQ. Losses at the gene ends were 0 bases for V and 4 bases for J; bases not matched to a gene: 3. CDR3 DNA: TGTGCCAGCAGCCAAGATACACTAGCGGGCACCGGGGAGCTGTTTTTT. This codes for CASSQDTLAGTGELFF.

The chain uses TRBV19 and TRBJ2-5, with TRBD1 matching 10 bases. The CDR3 sequence is 16 residues long. In germline, CDR1 is LNHDA, CDR2 SQIVND (reference sequence). Unmatched junction bases numbered 11, after V lost 5 bases and J lost 5 bases. Here the CDR3 reads CASSALTGTGDETQYF. In DNA form, the CDR3 reads TGTGCCAGTAGTGCCCTCACCGGGACAGGGGATGAGACCCAGTACTTC.

This chain connects TRBV11-2 to TRBJ1-1; 10 positions agree with TRBD1. Losses at the gene ends were 0 bases for V and 1 base for J; bases not matched to a gene: 11. There are 19 residues in the CDR3. Germline-derived CDR1 and CDR2 are SGHAT and FQNNGV. CDR3 residues: CASSLDLSGTGATNTEAFF. CDR3 in DNA: TGTGCCAGCAGCTTAGACCTTTCCGGGACAGGGGCGACGAACACTGAAGCTTTCTTT.

As for this clone: Compared with germline, one end of the junction differs, possibly owing to a read error. The chain employs TRBV14 and TRBJ1-1, with D possibly matching TRBD1 (5 bases). Germline CDR1 and CDR2: SGHDN and FVKESK. The CDR3 extends over 13 amino acids. The CDR3 region has the DNA TGTGCCAGCAGCCTAGGTTTGGACACTGGAGCTTTCTTT. As protein: CASSLGLDTGAFF.

This chain links TRBV7-2 with TRBJ2-1; 10 bases line up with TRBD1. With 5 bases clipped from V and 6 bases from J, the junction kept 7 bases outside the gene matches. In germline, CDR1 is SGHTA, CDR2 FQGNSA. The CDR3 is made up of 15 amino acids. As DNA, the CDR3 is TGTGCCAGCAGCCGGACAGGGGGATTCCCCAATGAGCAGTTCTTC. This sequence encodes CASSRTGGFPNEQFF.

The CDR3 here is CASSELGGTGELFF. In DNA, the CDR3 is TGTGCCAGCAGCGAATTAGGAGGCACCGGGGAGCTGTTTTTT. V is TRBV5-4 and J is TRBJ2-2; weak D call: TRBD2 (5 bases). The CDR3 extends over 14 amino acids. V was cut by 4 bases and J by 4 bases, with 11 bases left in between. The germline V gene encodes CDR1 SGHNT and CDR2 YYREEE (reference sequence).

The chain carries TRBV6-1 and TRBJ1-5, with D unclear. The V gene lost 6 bases and the J gene lost 7 bases, with 16 bases spanning the gap. The CDR3 is 14 amino acids. Germline-derived CDR1 and CDR2 are MNHNS and SASEGT. In DNA form, the CDR3 reads TGTGCCAGCAGGAGGGCGGGGAACCCACAGCCCCAGCATTTT. Amino acids: CASRRAGNPQPQHF.

The chain is built from TRBV28 and TRBJ1-5; 9 positions match TRBD1. This CDR3 is built from 14 residues. With 7 bases clipped from V and 11 bases from J, the junction kept 12 bases outside the gene matches. Looked up from germline, CDR1 is MDHEN and CDR2 is SYDVKM. CDR3 sequence (DNA): TGTGCCAGCACCCTTGGGTGGGACAGGGAGGCCCAGCATTTT. It is translated as CASTLGWDREAQHF.